This TCR beta chain was found in a study of blood T cell repertoires in COVID-19. This table comes from immunoSEQ multiplex PCR, and its TCRdb copy is limited to in-frame clones, with some not included. The table shows 250,000 to 350,000 clones, with approximately 86% occurring only once. CDR3 length: 13 amino acids. Trimming removed 7 bases at V and 2 bases at J, with 11 bases between. CDR1 and CDR2 (germline): MNHEY, SVGAGI. Sequencing used peripheral blood. This rearrangement joins TRBV6-5 to TRBJ1-2, with D possibly TRBD1 on 5 matching bases. The sequence was obtained from a woman in her forties or fifties with active or convalescent COVID-19. CDR3 sequence (DNA): TGTGCCAGCAACCCCGGGGGAAACTATGGCTACACCTTC. Protein product: CASNPGGNYGYTF.